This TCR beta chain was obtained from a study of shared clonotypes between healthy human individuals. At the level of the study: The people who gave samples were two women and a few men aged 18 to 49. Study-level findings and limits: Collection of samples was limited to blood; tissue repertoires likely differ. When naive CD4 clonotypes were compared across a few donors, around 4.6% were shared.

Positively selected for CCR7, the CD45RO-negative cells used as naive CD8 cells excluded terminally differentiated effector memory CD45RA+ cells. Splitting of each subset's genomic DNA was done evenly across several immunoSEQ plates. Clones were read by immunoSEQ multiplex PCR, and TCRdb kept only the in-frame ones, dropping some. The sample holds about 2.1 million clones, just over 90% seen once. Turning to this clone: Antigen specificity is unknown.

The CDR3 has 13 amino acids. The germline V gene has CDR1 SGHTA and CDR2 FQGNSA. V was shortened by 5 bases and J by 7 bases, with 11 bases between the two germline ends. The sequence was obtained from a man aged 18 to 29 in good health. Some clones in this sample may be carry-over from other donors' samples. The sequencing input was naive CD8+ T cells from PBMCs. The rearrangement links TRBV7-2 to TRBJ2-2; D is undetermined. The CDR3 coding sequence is TGTGCCAGCAGCATCCGGACGGGCGGGGAGCTGTTTTTT. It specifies CASSIRTGGELFF.